A selection of T cell receptor beta chains follows, all from one sample in a study of blood T cell repertoires in COVID-19. Some clones are missing from TCRdb's copy, which holds only in-frame ones; the method was immunoSEQ multiplex PCR. The data hold roughly 240,000 clones, with almost 85% observed a single time. The sequencing input was PBMCs or T cells enriched from blood (not recorded which). The receptors stem from a woman between 45 and 60 years old with acute COVID-19. Both conserved end residues are part of each CDR3. The order of the fields is clone size, D gene, CDR3 length, V gene, J gene, CDR3 DNA, CDR3 protein. The D gene is left open where the match is weak. Not every row has a clone size; where given, it reads once, few, many or a size class.

>-|TRBD2|18|TRBV7-2|TRBJ2-7
TGTGCCAGCAGCTTAGATGGACTAGCGGGGGAGTGGTTATACGAGCAGTACTTC
CASSLDGLAGEWLYEQYF
>few|TRBD1|16|TRBV9|TRBJ2-7
TGTGCCAGCAGCCTCGGACAGGGGCTCCCGAACTACGAGCAGTACTTC
CASSLGQGLPNYEQYF
>-|TRBD1|17|TRBV7-9|TRBJ1-1
TGTGCCAGCAGGGACGAGGGAGACAGGGGGTGGAACACTGAAGCTTTCTTT
CASRDEGDRGWNTEAFF
>-|-|13|TRBV27|TRBJ2-5
TGTGCCAGCAGTCTCTGGGGCGGAGAGACCCAGTACTTC
CASSLWGGETQYF
>-|-|13|TRBV2|TRBJ1-1
TGTGCCAGCACGGGCGGGGGGGACACTGAAGCTTTCTTT
CASTGGGDTEAFF
>-|TRBD1|14|TRBV19|TRBJ2-2
TGTGCCAGTAGCGCGGGACAGGATGCCGGGGAGCTGTTTTTT
CASSAGQDAGELFF
>-|TRBD2|12|TRBV12-3/TRBV12-4|TRBJ2-1
TGTGTTTCTAGCGGGGGGAACAATGAGCAGTTCTTC
CVSSGGNNEQFF
>-|-|12|TRBV5-1|TRBJ2-5
TGCGCCAGCAGCTTGGAGGACAGAGCAAAGTACTTC
CASSLEDRAKYF
>-|TRBD1|14|TRBV10-3|TRBJ1-1
TGTGCCATCAGCCGGGACAGGGTAGCAACTGAAGCTTTCTTT
CAISRDRVATEAFF
>-|TRBD2|15|TRBV5-1|TRBJ2-4
TGCGCCAGCAGCCCAACACCGGGAGGGGGAAACATTCAGTACTTC
CASSPTPGGGNIQYF
>medium-sized|TRBD2|14|TRBV15|TRBJ2-7
TGTGCCACCAGACTAGCGGGGGACCCCTACGAGCAGTACTTC
CATRLAGDPYEQYF
>-|-|14|TRBV7-8|TRBJ1-2
TGTGCCAGCAGACCATATGACAGTAACTATGGCTACACCTTC
CASRPYDSNYGYTF
>-|-|13|TRBV5-6|TRBJ2-3
TGTGCCAGCAGCTTCCCAGGGATTCATACGCAGTATTTT
CASSFPGIHTQYF
>few|TRBD1|14|TRBV7-2|TRBJ2-7
TGTGCCAGCAGGGCGGGACAGGAGGTATACGAGCAGTACTTC
CASRAGQEVYEQYF
>-|-|12|TRBV9|TRBJ2-1
TGTGCCAGCAGCGTAGCTAACAATGAGCAGTTCTTC
CASSVANNEQFF
>-|TRBD2|17|TRBV7-3|TRBJ2-3
TGTGCCAGCAGCCCCTATACTAGCGGGGTGAGCACAGATACGCAGTATTTT
CASSPYTSGVSTDTQYF
>-|TRBD1|15|TRBV6-5|TRBJ1-4
TGTGCCAGCAGTTACATGGGACAGGGAGGCGAAAAACTGTTTTTT
CASSYMGQGGEKLFF
>-|TRBD2|16|TRBV6-5|TRBJ2-5
TGTGCCAGCAGTTGGACTAGCGGGGGGTACCAAGAGACCCAGTACTTC
CASSWTSGGYQETQYF
>-|-|14|TRBV4-3|TRBJ1-1
TGCGCCAGCAGCCAAGAAGGAGGTCACACTGAAGCTTTCTTT
CASSQEGGHTEAFF
>-|TRBD1|14|TRBV7-2|TRBJ2-7
TGTGCCAGCAGCCCGGGACAGGGGGCCTACGAGCAGTACTTC
CASSPGQGAYEQYF
>-|TRBD1|16|TRBV19|TRBJ2-4
TGTGCCAGTAGTATAGCCACAGGGGTAGCCAAAAACATTCAGTACTTC
CASSIATGVAKNIQYF
>-|TRBD1|15|TRBV19|TRBJ2-5
TGTGCCAGTAGTATCGACAGGGGTACCCGAGAGACCCAGTACTTC
CASSIDRGTRETQYF